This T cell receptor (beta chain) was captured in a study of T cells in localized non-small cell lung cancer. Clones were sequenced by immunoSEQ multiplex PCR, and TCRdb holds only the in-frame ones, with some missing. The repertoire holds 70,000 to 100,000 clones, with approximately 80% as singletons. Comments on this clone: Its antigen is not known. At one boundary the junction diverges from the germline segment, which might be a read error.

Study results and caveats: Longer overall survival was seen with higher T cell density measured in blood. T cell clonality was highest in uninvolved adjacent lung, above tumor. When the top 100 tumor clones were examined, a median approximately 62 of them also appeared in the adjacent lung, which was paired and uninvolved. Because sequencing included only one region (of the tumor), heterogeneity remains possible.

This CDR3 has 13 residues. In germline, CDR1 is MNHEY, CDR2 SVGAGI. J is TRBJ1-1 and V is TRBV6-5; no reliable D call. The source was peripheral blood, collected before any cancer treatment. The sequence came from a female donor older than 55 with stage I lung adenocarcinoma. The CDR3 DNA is TGTGCCAGCAGTTCCAGGTACAACATTGAAGCTTTCTTT. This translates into CASSSRYNIEAFF.